A selection of T cell receptor beta chains follows, all from one sample in a study of blood T cell repertoires in COVID-19. Clones were read by immunoSEQ multiplex PCR, and TCRdb kept only the in-frame ones, dropping some. The profile covers approximately 50,000 clones, with approximately 85% appearing a single time and 20% to 25% taken by the ten largest. The sample consisted of peripheral blood. Every receptor here comes from a woman of 80 years or more with acute or convalescent COVID-19. Each CDR3 is given with its conserved first and last residue. Each record gives: D gene, clone size, V gene, J gene, CDR3 DNA, CDR3 protein. The D gene is left open where the match is weak. Some rows have no size entry. The others give once, few or many, or a class for an expanded clone.

d_call: -; clone_size: -; v_call: TRBV5-1; j_call: TRBJ2-1; cdr3_nt: TGCGCCAGCAGCCAGGCCCAGCCTACTGAGCAGTTCTTC; cdr3_aa: CASSQAQPTEQFF
d_call: TRBD1; clone_size: -; v_call: TRBV24-1; j_call: TRBJ1-4; cdr3_nt: TGTGCCACCAGTGATTCTGGGACAGGGTCTGAAAAACTGTTTTTT; cdr3_aa: CATSDSGTGSEKLFF
d_call: TRBD2; clone_size: -; v_call: TRBV5-6; j_call: TRBJ2-4; cdr3_nt: TGTGCCAGCAGCCGAGGACTAGCTAGTATTCAGTACTTC; cdr3_aa: CASSRGLASIQYF
d_call: -; clone_size: -; v_call: TRBV5-6; j_call: TRBJ2-7; cdr3_nt: TGTGCCAGCAGTTTTTTGCCCACATCGACCTACGAGCAGTACTTC; cdr3_aa: CASSFLPTSTYEQYF
d_call: -; clone_size: -; v_call: TRBV29-1; j_call: TRBJ1-1; cdr3_nt: TGCAGCGTTGGGGGCAGAGGTACTGAAGCTTTCTTT; cdr3_aa: CSVGGRGTEAFF
d_call: -; clone_size: -; v_call: TRBV14; j_call: TRBJ2-2; cdr3_nt: TGTGCCAGCAGCCGCGGTCGCTACACCGGGGAGCTGTTTTTT; cdr3_aa: CASSRGRYTGELFF
d_call: -; clone_size: few; v_call: TRBV7-3; j_call: TRBJ1-6; cdr3_nt: TGTGCCAGCAGCTTAGATACTACTAATTCACCCCTCCACTTT; cdr3_aa: CASSLDTTNSPLHF
d_call: -; clone_size: -; v_call: TRBV18; j_call: TRBJ1-6; cdr3_nt: TGTGCCAGCTCCCCACAGCAGGGGAATTCACCCCTCCACTTT; cdr3_aa: CASSPQQGNSPLHF
d_call: -; clone_size: -; v_call: TRBV6-6; j_call: TRBJ2-7; cdr3_nt: TGTGCCAGCAGGCTCGGACTCCTTTCCTACGAGCAGTACTTC; cdr3_aa: CASRLGLLSYEQYF
d_call: TRBD1; clone_size: -; v_call: TRBV6-5; j_call: TRBJ1-1; cdr3_nt: TGTGCCAGCAGTTCCCGACAGGGGCAGTACACTGAAGCTTTCTTT; cdr3_aa: CASSSRQGQYTEAFF
d_call: TRBD1; clone_size: -; v_call: TRBV7-9; j_call: TRBJ2-2; cdr3_nt: TGTGCCAGCAGCTCGGACAGGGCCAGCACCGGGGAGCTGTTTTTT; cdr3_aa: CASSSDRASTGELFF
d_call: TRBD2; clone_size: -; v_call: TRBV19; j_call: TRBJ2-1; cdr3_nt: TGTGCCAGTAGTATCCCCCGGGGACTAGCGGGCAATGAGCAGTTCTTC; cdr3_aa: CASSIPRGLAGNEQFF
d_call: TRBD1; clone_size: -; v_call: TRBV19; j_call: TRBJ1-5; cdr3_nt: TGTGCCAGTATGAACAGGGGGCTTAGCAATCAGCCCCAGCATTTT; cdr3_aa: CASMNRGLSNQPQHF
d_call: TRBD2; clone_size: -; v_call: TRBV18; j_call: TRBJ2-6; cdr3_nt: TGTGCCAGCTCCCGGGCCGCGGGGGTGAGCTCTGGGGCCAACGTCCTGACTTTC; cdr3_aa: CASSRAAGVSSGANVLTF
d_call: TRBD1; clone_size: -; v_call: TRBV11-3; j_call: TRBJ1-1; cdr3_nt: TGTGCCAGCAGCTTGGACAGGGTTAGTGAAGCTTTCTTT; cdr3_aa: CASSLDRVSEAFF
d_call: -; clone_size: -; v_call: TRBV21-1; j_call: TRBJ1-4; cdr3_nt: TGTGCCAGCAGCGGGGACAGGAGGAGGGAAAAACTGTTTTTT; cdr3_aa: CASSGDRRREKLFF
d_call: -; clone_size: few; v_call: TRBV7-2; j_call: TRBJ2-2; cdr3_nt: TGTGCCAGCAGCTTATTAGTCCGAGGGGGCACCGGGGAGCTGTTTTTT; cdr3_aa: CASSLLVRGGTGELFF
d_call: TRBD2; clone_size: -; v_call: TRBV10-2; j_call: TRBJ2-1; cdr3_nt: TGCGCCAGCAGTGCCGGGACTAGCGCGATGGAGTTCTTC; cdr3_aa: CASSAGTSAMEFF
d_call: -; clone_size: -; v_call: TRBV5-1; j_call: TRBJ2-7; cdr3_nt: TGCGCCAGCAGTGCAGAATACGAGCAGTACTTC; cdr3_aa: CASSAEYEQYF
d_call: TRBD1; clone_size: -; v_call: TRBV7-8; j_call: TRBJ2-7; cdr3_nt: TGTGCCAGCAGCTTAGCGTGGACAGGCGGACCCTACGAGCAGTACTTC; cdr3_aa: CASSLAWTGGPYEQYF
d_call: TRBD2; clone_size: -; v_call: TRBV7-2; j_call: TRBJ2-5; cdr3_nt: TGTGCCAGCAGCACCCGGGCTAGCGGGCGTAAAGAGACCCAGTACTTC; cdr3_aa: CASSTRASGRKETQYF
d_call: -; clone_size: -; v_call: TRBV10-2; j_call: TRBJ1-5; cdr3_nt: TGCGCCAGCAGTCAGGGCATCTCGCCCCAGCATTTT; cdr3_aa: CASSQGISPQHF
d_call: -; clone_size: -; v_call: TRBV12-5; j_call: TRBJ1-1; cdr3_nt: TGTGCTAGTGGTTTGTCAGGGAACACTGAAGCTTTCTTT; cdr3_aa: CASGLSGNTEAFF
d_call: TRBD1; clone_size: -; v_call: TRBV6-4; j_call: TRBJ2-1; cdr3_nt: TGTGCCAGCAGTGGGGACAGGGGCAATGAGCAGTTCTTC; cdr3_aa: CASSGDRGNEQFF
d_call: TRBD1; clone_size: -; v_call: TRBV12-5; j_call: TRBJ1-2; cdr3_nt: TGTGCTAGTGGTTCAAACCCCGGGACAGCCACTGGCTACACCTTC; cdr3_aa: CASGSNPGTATGYTF
d_call: TRBD2; clone_size: -; v_call: TRBV28; j_call: TRBJ2-3; cdr3_nt: TGTGCCAGCAGTAAAACGACTAGCGGGGCGAGAACAGATACGCAGTATTTT; cdr3_aa: CASSKTTSGARTDTQYF
d_call: TRBD1; clone_size: -; v_call: TRBV7-2; j_call: TRBJ1-2; cdr3_nt: TGTGCCAGCAACTTAGGGGGCCCTAACTATGGCTACACCTTC; cdr3_aa: CASNLGGPNYGYTF
d_call: TRBD2; clone_size: -; v_call: TRBV18; j_call: TRBJ2-3; cdr3_nt: TGTGCCAGCTCACCAACCGCGGGACTATTCTACACAGATACGCAGTATTTT; cdr3_aa: CASSPTAGLFYTDTQYF
d_call: TRBD1; clone_size: -; v_call: TRBV5-1; j_call: TRBJ2-3; cdr3_nt: TGCGCCAGCAGCTGGGGGACAGGGATAGATACGCAGTATTTT; cdr3_aa: CASSWGTGIDTQYF
d_call: -; clone_size: -; v_call: TRBV6-4; j_call: TRBJ2-1; cdr3_nt: TGTGCCAGCAGTGACTCTGTGGGAGCGGCAGGCGATGAGCAGTTCTTC; cdr3_aa: CASSDSVGAAGDEQFF
d_call: -; clone_size: -; v_call: TRBV19; j_call: TRBJ2-2; cdr3_nt: TGTGCCACCTCAGGACTCAACACCGGGGAGCTGTTTTTT; cdr3_aa: CATSGLNTGELFF
d_call: TRBD1; clone_size: -; v_call: TRBV3-1/TRBV3-2; j_call: TRBJ1-6; cdr3_nt: TGTGCCAGCAGCCAAACGACAGGGGGTAATTCACCCCTCCACTTT; cdr3_aa: CASSQTTGGNSPLHF
d_call: TRBD1; clone_size: once; v_call: TRBV9; j_call: TRBJ2-3; cdr3_nt: TGTGCCAGCAGCGTAGATTCCGGGACAGCCACAGATACGCAGTATTTT; cdr3_aa: CASSVDSGTATDTQYF
d_call: -; clone_size: -; v_call: TRBV3-1/TRBV3-2; j_call: TRBJ2-4; cdr3_nt: TGTGCCAGCAGCCATTTACAGAACTTAGCCAAAAACATTCAGTACTTC; cdr3_aa: CASSHLQNLAKNIQYF
d_call: TRBD1; clone_size: -; v_call: TRBV7-7; j_call: TRBJ2-5; cdr3_nt: TGTGCTAGCAGCCAAGGGACAGAAGAGACCCAGTACTTC; cdr3_aa: CASSQGTEETQYF
d_call: TRBD1; clone_size: -; v_call: TRBV11-2; j_call: TRBJ2-3; cdr3_nt: TGTGCCAGCAGCCCTCAGGGGGCGCCGACAGATACGCAGTATTTT; cdr3_aa: CASSPQGAPTDTQYF
d_call: -; clone_size: -; v_call: TRBV5-6; j_call: TRBJ1-4; cdr3_nt: TGTGCCAGCAGCTCATCTCAGGGCTTTAATGAAAAACTGTTTTTT; cdr3_aa: CASSSSQGFNEKLFF
d_call: TRBD2; clone_size: -; v_call: TRBV4-2; j_call: TRBJ2-1; cdr3_nt: TGTGCCAGCAGCCAAGATTGGGTGTCGGGGGGGTCTAATGAGCAGTTCTTC; cdr3_aa: CASSQDWVSGGSNEQFF
d_call: TRBD1; clone_size: -; v_call: TRBV2; j_call: TRBJ1-6; cdr3_nt: TGTGCCAGCACTCCGGACAGGGACTCACCCCTCCACTTT; cdr3_aa: CASTPDRDSPLHF
d_call: -; clone_size: few; v_call: TRBV5-6; j_call: TRBJ1-3; cdr3_nt: TGTGCCAGCAGCTTCGGGAGGGGATCAGGGGGAAACACCATATATTTT; cdr3_aa: CASSFGRGSGGNTIYF
d_call: -; clone_size: -; v_call: TRBV30; j_call: TRBJ1-1; cdr3_nt: TGTGCCTGCCTTAGAGGGCCAGTAGGGTACACTGAAGCTTTCTTT; cdr3_aa: CACLRGPVGYTEAFF
d_call: TRBD1; clone_size: few; v_call: TRBV11-3; j_call: TRBJ2-7; cdr3_nt: TGTGCCAGCAGCTTAGAGCGGGGACAGGGGGACTACGAGCAGTACTTC; cdr3_aa: CASSLERGQGDYEQYF
d_call: -; clone_size: -; v_call: TRBV7-3; j_call: TRBJ2-1; cdr3_nt: TGTGCCAGCAGCTACACTCCGGGACTCCGATCGGAGCAGTTCTTC; cdr3_aa: CASSYTPGLRSEQFF
d_call: -; clone_size: -; v_call: TRBV27; j_call: TRBJ1-6; cdr3_nt: TGTGCCAGCAGATTTTATACAGGGTCTATGAGGGGAGGGTCACCCCTCCACTTT; cdr3_aa: CASRFYTGSMRGGSPLHF
d_call: -; clone_size: -; v_call: TRBV3-1/TRBV3-2; j_call: TRBJ2-4; cdr3_nt: TGTGCCAGCAGCCGTGATTTGCGGAACATTCAGTACTTC; cdr3_aa: CASSRDLRNIQYF
d_call: TRBD2; clone_size: once; v_call: TRBV29-1; j_call: TRBJ2-2; cdr3_nt: TGCAGCGTTGCTCTAGCGGGAGAGGGGAACACCGGGGAGCTGTTTTTT; cdr3_aa: CSVALAGEGNTGELFF
d_call: TRBD2; clone_size: once; v_call: TRBV27; j_call: TRBJ2-2; cdr3_nt: TGTGCCAGCAGTAACCTCCGGACTAGCGGGGGGCAAGGAGTGGGTGTCGGGGAGCTGTTTTTT; cdr3_aa: CASSNLRTSGGQGVGVGELFF
d_call: TRBD2; clone_size: -; v_call: TRBV19; j_call: TRBJ2-1; cdr3_nt: TGTGCCAGTAGTATAGCAACGCGGGGGGGCCTCAATGAGCAGTTCTTC; cdr3_aa: CASSIATRGGLNEQFF